The clone carrying this TCR beta chain was seen at least ten times. This sample includes further DNA sequences coding for the same CDR3. Sequenced material consisted of expressed TCRB transcripts (all of the isolated RNA was reverse transcribed). Here immunoSEQ multiplex PCR was the method, and the copy in TCRdb shows in-frame clones only, minus some. Of about 320,000 clones in the sample, 14% are singletons; the top ten hold about 6.7%. The source of the sample is a study of beta chain features in type 1 diabetes. Germline V lookup: CDR1 GTSNPN, CDR2 SVGIG (reference sequence). The CDR3 is 13 amino acids. V lost 0 bases and J lost 5, with 9 bases in between.

The chain has TRBV30 and TRBJ2-3; D possibly corresponds to TRBD2 (6 bases). The origin of this receptor is a man aged 30-40 years in good health. Sequencing was performed on central memory CD4+ T cells from blood. In DNA form, the CDR3 reads TGTGCCTGGAGTGTACGGGAGAGAGATACGCAGTATTTT. Its protein is CAWSVRERDTQYF.